This is a list of T cell receptor beta chains from one sample in a study of OX40 agonist ivuxolimab in advanced cancers. The protocol was immunoSEQ multiplex PCR, while the TCRdb copy is restricted to in-frame clones and leaves out a portion. The repertoire consists of some 60,000 clones, with about 83% occurring once and the leading ten covering around 30%. Source: CD4+ or CD8+ T cells sorted from blood, taken in a trial of the OX40 agonist ivuxolimab. These receptors were obtained from an adult with an advanced solid tumor such as melanoma, head and neck, liver or kidney cancer. Both conserved end residues are part of each CDR3. D genes are given only for firm matches. The listing skips clone size in some rows; elsewhere it reads once, few, many or a size class.

NA	TRBV4-1	once	TRBJ1-5	TGCGCCAGCAGGAGGGACATTAGCAATCAGCCCCAGCATTTT	CASRRDISNQPQHF
NA	TRBV21-1	NA	TRBJ2-5	TGTGCCAGCAGCACCCTACTAGGGATATTGGAGACCCAGTACTTC	CASSTLLGILETQYF
NA	TRBV6-5	NA	TRBJ2-7	TGTGCCAGCAGTTCCCTCCGCCGTACGAAGCAGTACTTC	CASSSLRRTKQYF
TRBD2	TRBV11-2	NA	TRBJ2-1	TGTGCCAGCAGCTTAACGACTAGCGGGGTCTACAATGAGCAGTTCTTC	CASSLTTSGVYNEQFF
NA	TRBV6-1	few	TRBJ1-2	TGTGCCAGCAGAGAAGGACGGAGCTACTATGGCTACACCTTC	CASREGRSYYGYTF
NA	TRBV5-1	NA	TRBJ2-3	TGCGCCAGCAGCTCCCTCGGGGGAGGTGCAGATACGCAGTATTTT	CASSSLGGGADTQYF
TRBD2	TRBV2	NA	TRBJ2-3	TGTGCCAGCAGGACTAGCGCCACAGATACGCAGTATTTT	CASRTSATDTQYF
TRBD1	TRBV27	NA	TRBJ1-4	TGTGCCAGCAGTCTAGCGGGACAGGGGGGGAAACTGTTTTTT	CASSLAGQGGKLFF
NA	TRBV5-1	once	TRBJ1-5	TGCGCCAGCAGCAGGGGCGGCGATAGCAATCAGCCCCAGCATTTT	CASSRGGDSNQPQHF
TRBD1	TRBV2	NA	TRBJ2-3	TGTGCCAGCAGTGAAGGGCGGACAGGGCCGTATGCGCAGTATTTT	CASSEGRTGPYAQYF
TRBD2	TRBV5-1	NA	TRBJ2-2	TGCGCCAGCAGCTTGGGAGGTAGCGGGTTCTCGAGGACCGGGGAGCTGTTTTTT	CASSLGGSGFSRTGELFF
TRBD1	TRBV4-2	NA	TRBJ2-5	TGTGCCAGCAGCTTCGAGGGGGCAGAGACCCAGTACTTC	CASSFEGAETQYF
NA	TRBV5-6	NA	TRBJ2-3	TGTGCCAGCAGCTTGGACATAACAGATACGCAGTATTTT	CASSLDITDTQYF
TRBD2	TRBV5-6	NA	TRBJ2-5	TGTGCCAGCACACCGGGACTGCGGGGGACGGAGACCCAGTACTTC	CASTPGLRGTETQYF
NA	TRBV19	NA	TRBJ2-7	TGTGCCAGTAGTTCCAGTCAGGGCTACGAGCAGTACTTC	CASSSSQGYEQYF
NA	TRBV6-1	NA	TRBJ1-5	TGTGCCAGCGGACGAGCCGGGGATCAGCCCCAGCATTTT	CASGRAGDQPQHF
TRBD1	TRBV19	NA	TRBJ2-1	TGTGCCAGTAGTATCCACAGGGGTATCGATGAGCAGTTCTTC	CASSIHRGIDEQFF
NA	TRBV5-1	NA	TRBJ2-3	TGCGCCAGCAGCCTGGAGGGGTCGGGCACAGATACGCAGTATTTT	CASSLEGSGTDTQYF
TRBD1	TRBV2	NA	TRBJ2-4	TGTGCCAGCAGACCTGGACAGGCCGTAAACATTCAGTACTTC	CASRPGQAVNIQYF
TRBD1	TRBV9	NA	TRBJ1-1	TGTGCCAGCAGCGTAGTGGACAGGGGTGAAGCTTTCTTT	CASSVVDRGEAFF
NA	TRBV19	NA	TRBJ1-5	TGTGCCAGTAGTAAGGGGATTGGGAGTCAGCCCCAGCATTTT	CASSKGIGSQPQHF
TRBD1	TRBV4-1	NA	TRBJ2-1	TGCGCCAGCAGCCAGCCCGGGACAGGGGACTTTAGTTACAATGAGCAGTTCTTC	CASSQPGTGDFSYNEQFF
NA	TRBV15	few	TRBJ1-1	TGTGCCACCAGCAGAGTCCCGGCCACTGAAGCTTTCTTT	CATSRVPATEAFF